The 5 T cell receptor beta chains below were found in one sample sequenced in a study of neoadjuvant nivolumab and ipilimumab in lung cancer. Clones were read by immunoSEQ multiplex PCR, and TCRdb kept only the in-frame ones, dropping some. The table has 25,000 to 30,000 clones, more than 75% seen once. Material: tumor tissue, obtained after neoadjuvant nivolumab, alone or with ipilimumab, at or shortly before surgery. Receptors originate from an adult with non-small cell lung cancer.

The chain uses TRBV2 and TRBJ2-5, with D perhaps TRBD2 (7 bases). Germline V CDR1 and CDR2: SNHLY, FYNNEI. The V gene lost 5 bases and the J gene lost 8 bases, with 21 bases spanning the gap. The CDR3 is 15 amino acids. The CDR3 protein is CASSTRRSGGTTQYF. The DNA of the CDR3 is TGTGCCAGCAGTACTAGACGGTCCGGGGGGACAACCCAGTACTTC.

The V call is TRBV19, the J call TRBJ2-2; 8 bases are shared with TRBD1. V lost 6 bases, J lost 5 bases, and 5 bases stayed unmatched. Per the germline V gene, CDR1 is LNHDA and CDR2 is SQIVND (reference sequence). CDR3 length: 14 residues. CDR3 amino acids: CASRGTGITGELFF. In DNA, the CDR3 is TGTGCCAGTAGAGGGACAGGAATTACCGGGGAGCTGTTTTTT.

V gene TRBV5-4 combines with J gene TRBJ2-7; a possible D gene is TRBD1 (6 bases). The V end was cut by 4 bases, the J end by 1 base, with 12 bases between. Germline V gives CDR1 SGHNT, CDR2 YYREEE (reference sequence). The CDR3 consists of 14 residues. CDR3: CASSRRTESYEQYF. The CDR3 DNA is TGTGCCAGCAGCCGACGGACAGAATCCTACGAGCAGTACTTC. Variable domain in full (rest from reference TRBV5-4 and TRBJ2-7): ETGVTQSPTHLIKTRGQQVTLRCSSQSGHNTVSWYQQALGQGPQFIFQYYREEENGRGNFPPRFSGLQFPNYSSELNVNALELDDSALYLCASSRRTESYEQYFGPGTRLTVT.

The rearrangement links TRBV5-6 to TRBJ2-7, with D perhaps TRBD1 or TRBD2 (6 bases each). The CDR3 loop spans 14 amino acids. V was pared by 3 bases and J by 0 bases, with 10 bases between. Germline V lookup: CDR1 SGHDT, CDR2 YYEEEE. CDR3 residues: CASSSGASSYEQYF. DNA for the CDR3: TGTGCCAGCAGCTCGGGGGCTAGCTCCTACGAGCAGTACTTC.

The CDR3 nucleotides read TGTGCCAGCAGCTTTTCTAGCGGGGATTTCAATGAGCAGTTCTTC. It codes for CASSFSSGDFNEQFF. This rearrangement joins TRBV7-6 to TRBJ2-1; 9 bases are a match to TRBD2. Germline V gene sequence: CDR1 SGHVS, CDR2 FNYEAQ. V lost 3 bases to trimming and J lost 6 bases; unmatched junction nucleotides: 6. CDR3 size: 15 residues.